The T cell receptor (beta chain) described here comes from a study of blood T cell repertoires in COVID-19. Study context: Whether acute or convalescent, the COVID-19 samples came from the United States, Italy and Spain.

Produced via immunoSEQ multiplex PCR; TCRdb's table is partial and in-frame only. Here the sample spans approximately 160,000 clones, 65% to 90% being singletons. Trimming shortened V by 6 bases and J by 2 bases, and 10 bases separated the two germline ends. Germline V gene sequence: CDR1 MNHEY, CDR2 SVGAGI. This CDR3 has 13 amino acids. The genes are TRBV6-5 and TRBJ2-5; no definite D call. Sequencing was done on a sample of peripheral blood. The receptor's source is a woman aged 45-65 years in a cohort sampled during active or convalescent COVID-19. CDR3 residues: CASRPQIQETQYF. DNA of the CDR3: TGTGCCAGCAGACCTCAGATACAAGAGACCCAGTACTTC.